These 30 T cell receptor beta chains came from one sample sequenced in a study of T cell repertoires in cytomegalovirus infection. MiXCR was run by TCRdb on the reads, yielding one entry per CDR3 protein. The sample has fewer than 250,000 distinct CDR3 sequences; approximately 22% are singletons. Source material: CD8+ T cells from PBMCs. The receptors stem from a human donor in good health (CMV status not recorded). Some clones in this sample may be carry-over from other donors' samples.

The rearrangement joins TRBV27 to TRBJ1-2; D gene uncertain. Germline CDR1 MNHEY, CDR2 SMNVEV (reference sequence). V was cut by 1 base and J by 8 bases, with 14 bases left in between. The CDR3 is 14 residues long. CDR3 sequence reads: CASSLFAGNEGYTF. For the CDR3, the DNA is TGTGCCAGCAGTTTATTCGCAGGAAATGAGGGCTACACCTTC.

This clonotype came up many times. The chain couples TRBV7-9 to TRBJ1-1; tentatively, D is TRBD1 (6 bases). This CDR3 spans 17 amino acids. Germline-derived CDR1 and CDR2 are SEHNR and FQNEAQ (reference sequence). Trimming pared 5 bases from V and 9 bases from J, leaving 28 bases between. The CDR3 DNA sequence: TGTGCCAGCAGCCTCATCCACCCGGGGGGGGCCCGGCTTAAAGCTTTCTTT. Its protein product is CASSLIHPGGARLKAFF.

This clonotype came up many times. The V gene is TRBV7-6, the J gene TRBJ2-7; D call uncertain. This CDR3 is built from 13 residues. The germline CDR1 and CDR2 sequences are SGHVS and FNYEAQ. Trimming cost V 2 bases and J 4 bases, with 9 bases left between them. The DNA of the CDR3 is TGTGCCAGCAGCTTATTGGGCTCTTACGAGCAGTACTTC. This gives the protein CASSLLGSYEQYF.

This clonotype was recorded a few times. The chain has TRBV12-3 or TRBV12-4 and TRBJ2-5, with D maybe TRBD1 (6 bases). The CDR3 is made up of 13 amino acids. The germline V and J ends were trimmed by 5 bases and 5 bases, with 12 bases remaining between them. The CDR3 protein is CASSTGTTETQYF. In DNA, the CDR3 is TGTGCCAGCAGTACAGGGACAACCGAGACCCAGTACTTC.

The table lists this clonotype with a few counts. This rearrangement joins TRBV25-1 to TRBJ1-6; the match to TRBD1 covers 9 bases. The CDR3 sequence is 13 residues long. V shed 8 bases, J shed 8 bases, and the junction held 4 bases outside the gene matches. Per the germline V gene, CDR1 is MGHDK and CDR2 is SYGVNS. DNA of the CDR3: TGTGCCAGCGCGGGACAGGGTGATTCACCCCTCCACTTT. Amino acids: CASAGQGDSPLHF.

The CDR3 bases are TGTGCCAGCTCACCCGGACACCACCTCACAGATACGCAGTATTTT. Protein product: CASSPGHHLTDTQYF. This sequence joins TRBV18 and TRBJ2-3; D possibly corresponds to TRBD1 (5 bases). With 3 bases removed from V and 2 bases from J, the gap between germline ends came to 12 bases. The germline CDR1 and CDR2 sequences are KGHSH and LQKENI. This CDR3 contains 15 residues. Complete variable domain (other parts from reference TRBV18 and TRBJ2-3): NAGVMQNPRHLVRRRGQEARLRCSPMKGHSHVYWYRQLPEEGLKFMVYLQKENIIDESGMPKERFSAEFPKEGPSILRIQQVVRGDSAAYFCASSPGHHLTDTQYFGPGTRLTVL.

This clonotype has a count of ten or more. The chain links TRBV5-1 to TRBJ2-1; D unresolved. The germline gives CDR1 SGHRS, CDR2 YFSETQ. CDR3 length: 12 residues. Trimming took off 0 bases at V and 6 bases at J, with 4 bases between the two ends. The CDR3 sequence is CASSLESNEQFF. The CDR3 DNA follows: TGCGCCAGCAGCTTGGAGAGCAATGAGCAGTTCTTC. Full variable domain (rest looked up from reference TRBV5-1 and TRBJ2-1): KAGVTQTPRYLIKTRGQQVTLSCSPISGHRSVSWYQQTPGQGLQFLFEYFSETQRNKGNFPGRFSGRQFSNSRSEMNVSTLELGDSALYLCASSLESNEQFFGPGTRLTVL.

The chain has TRBV7-9 and TRBJ2-1; 15 positions match TRBD2. The CDR3 is 16 amino acids. V lost 4 bases, J lost 6 bases, and 4 bases stayed unmatched. The germline V gene has CDR1 SEHNR and CDR2 FQNEAQ (reference sequence). The CDR3 loop is CASSYGLAGGPNEQFF. The CDR3 DNA sequence: TGTGCCAGCAGCTACGGACTAGCGGGGGGGCCCAATGAGCAGTTCTTC.

V gene TRBV2 combines with J gene TRBJ1-1, with D uncertain. CDR1 is SNHLY, CDR2 FYNNEI, per germline. The CDR3 loop spans 13 amino acids. V lost 9 bases, J lost 1 base, and 12 bases lay in between. The CDR3 bases are TGTGCCAGTAATAAAGTGGAGAACACTGAAGCTTTCTTT. Translating it yields CASNKVENTEAFF.

In its sample, this clonotype was seen a few times. The chain uses TRBV7-3 and TRBJ2-7, with D tentatively TRBD1 (5 bases). This CDR3 comprises 14 residues. V was pared by 3 bases and J by 2 bases, with 11 bases between. Per germline, CDR1 SGHTA and CDR2 FQGTGA. CDR3 DNA sequence: TGTGCCAGCAGCTTTCCCAGGGTCCCCTACGAGCAGTACTTC. Amino acids: CASSFPRVPYEQYF.

This clonotype has only a few counts. V is TRBV5-1 and J is TRBJ2-1; D is perhaps TRBD1 (6 bases). The CDR3 contains 12 residues. CDR1 and CDR2 from the germline V gene are SGHRS and YFSETQ. Trimming removed 3 bases from V and 7 bases from J, with 8 bases in between. The CDR3 is CASSWTENEQFF. For the CDR3, the DNA is TGCGCCAGCAGCTGGACAGAGAATGAGCAGTTCTTC. The variable domain in full, completed from reference TRBV5-1 and TRBJ2-1, reads KAGVTQTPRYLIKTRGQQVTLSCSPISGHRSVSWYQQTPGQGLQFLFEYFSETQRNKGNFPGRFSGRQFSNSRSEMNVSTLELGDSALYLCASSWTENEQFFGPGTRLTVL.

This rearrangement joins TRBV13 to TRBJ2-1, with 12 bases fitting TRBD2. CDR3 length equals 19 residues. The V gene's germline CDR1 is PRHDT and CDR2 FYEKMQ (reference sequence). V lost 1 base to trimming and J lost 0 bases; unmatched junction nucleotides: 7. The CDR3 protein is CASSLEALAGGSSYNEQFF. Written as DNA, the CDR3 is TGTGCCAGCAGCTTAGAGGCGCTAGCGGGGGGGTCCTCCTACAATGAGCAGTTCTTC.

This clonotype was recorded many times. A much larger clone differs by one base, so this may be a read error. The chain carries TRBV7-9 and TRBJ2-1; perhaps D is TRBD1 or TRBD2 (5 bases each). Trimming stripped 0 bases from V and 4 bases from J, with 7 bases between. The germline CDR1 and CDR2 sequences are SEHNR and FQNEAQ (reference sequence). CDR3 length equals 14 residues. CDR3 bases: TGTGCCAGCAGCTTAGCGGGGGAGTACAATGAGCAGTTCTTC. Amino acids: CASSLAGEYNEQFF.

This clonotype was seen a single time. This may stem from a read error, because a much larger clone lies one nucleotide away. Here the CDR3 omits its conserved ending phenylalanine or tryptophan, so a read error is the likely source. The chain links TRBV7-2 to TRBJ2-5; D gene ambiguous. Per germline, CDR1 SGHTA and CDR2 FQGNSA. V was pared by 4 bases and J by 1 base, with 13 bases between. The length of the CDR3 is 15 residues. CDR3 loop: CASSSDQMFQETQYV. In DNA form, the CDR3 reads TGTGCCAGCAGCTCGGACCAGATGTTCCAAGAGACCCAGTACGTC.

The chain couples TRBV20-1 to TRBJ2-1; 8 nucleotides align to TRBD1. This CDR3 has 13 amino acids. The V gene's germline CDR1 is DFQATT and CDR2 SNEGSKA (reference sequence). The V and J ends lost 4 bases and 8 bases, in that order; junction bases with no gene match: 7. This CDR3 reads CSAMDRDFYEQFF. In nucleotides, the CDR3 is TGCAGTGCTATGGACAGGGACTTTTATGAGCAGTTCTTC.

The J gene is TRBJ2-7, the V gene TRBV29-1; 10 nucleotides line up with TRBD1. CDR3 length equals 13 residues. Germline values: CDR1 SQVTM, CDR2 ANQGSEA. V lost 3 bases, J lost 3 bases, and 2 bases stayed unmatched. CDR3 nucleotides: TGCAGCGTTGAGGGACAGGGGCTCTACGAGCAGTACTTC. Protein product: CSVEGQGLYEQYF.

The chain has TRBV15 and TRBJ2-7; TRBD2 is a possible D gene (7 bases). Trimming stripped 0 bases from V and 5 bases from J, with 14 bases between. The CDR3 length is 15 residues. The V gene's germline CDR1 is LNHNV and CDR2 YYDKDF (reference sequence). CDR3 protein: CATSRELGGGNEQYF. DNA for the CDR3: TGTGCCACCAGCAGAGAATTGGGCGGGGGCAACGAGCAGTACTTC.

This clonotype was detected ten times or more. This chain uses TRBV7-6 with TRBJ2-1; 12 nucleotides match TRBD2. This CDR3 comprises 15 residues. Germline lookup yields CDR1 SGHVS and CDR2 FNYEAQ. With V trimmed by 5 bases and J by 9 bases, 8 bases remained unmatched. The CDR3 DNA is TGTGCCAGCAGCATCCTAGCGGGGGGGACCCTTGAGCAGTTCTTC. Amino acid sequence: CASSILAGGTLEQFF.

Only a few counts were recorded for this clonotype. V usage is TRBV7-9 and J usage is TRBJ2-1, with D perhaps matching TRBD1 (5 bases). Germline-derived CDR1 and CDR2 are SEHNR and FQNEAQ (reference sequence). Trimming removed 4 bases at V and 10 bases at J, with 17 bases between. The CDR3 is 14 residues long. The CDR3 region has the DNA TGTGCCAGCAGCTCACCAGCTAAAAGGGGCGAGCAGTTCTTC. It yields the protein CASSSPAKRGEQFF.

The V and J genes are TRBV13 and TRBJ1-1; weak D call: TRBD1 (5 bases). The CDR3 spans 14 residues. Trimming removed 3 bases at V and 7 bases at J, with 15 bases between. Germline lookup yields CDR1 PRHDT and CDR2 FYEKMQ (reference sequence). CDR3 protein: CASSFLGAGSEAFF. For the CDR3, the DNA is TGTGCCAGCAGCTTTCTAGGGGCGGGGAGTGAAGCTTTCTTT.

This clonotype showed up many times. The chain recombines TRBV20-1 with TRBJ2-5; D possibly corresponds to TRBD2 (7 bases). CDR1 and CDR2 from the germline V gene are DFQATT and SNEGSKA (reference sequence). Trimming removed 3 bases at V and 5 bases at J, with 16 bases between. This CDR3 region has 14 residues. CDR3 DNA sequence: TGCAGTGCTAGCGGGGGGCCGGGGATGGAGACCCAGTACTTC. This gives the protein CSASGGPGMETQYF.

The table lists this clonotype with a few counts. This chain joins TRBV15 and TRBJ1-5; TRBD1 is a possible D gene (5 bases). The germline CDR1 and CDR2 sequences are LNHNV and YYDKDF (reference sequence). The CDR3 has 15 residues. V lost 8 bases to trimming and J lost 0 bases, with 14 bases between them. CDR3 nucleotide sequence: TGTGCCACCTCTAGGGTGCAGGGTAGCAATCAGCCCCAGCATTTT. Protein product: CATSRVQGSNQPQHF.

This clonotype showed up just a few times. The chain has TRBV19 and TRBJ2-5; no clear D. Germline CDR1 is LNHDA and CDR2 is SQIVND (reference sequence). This CDR3 has 17 amino acids. The V end was cut by 3 bases, the J end by 5 bases, with 22 bases between. CDR3 protein: CASSMGFGDWVLETQYF. CDR3 nucleotide sequence: TGTGCCAGTAGTATGGGGTTCGGAGACTGGGTATTGGAGACCCAGTACTTC.

This clonotype showed up just a few times. This chain links TRBV14 with TRBJ2-5, with D maybe TRBD2 (6 bases). The CDR3 spans 15 residues. V lost 0 bases and J 4 bases, leaving 12 bases between the germline ends. Germline V gives CDR1 SGHDN, CDR2 FVKESK. CDR3 region: CASSQEPLAGETQYF. In DNA, the CDR3 is TGTGCCAGCAGCCAAGAGCCACTAGCTGGAGAGACCCAGTACTTC. Filled out from reference TRBV14 and TRBJ2-5, the complete variable domain reads EAGVTQFPSHSVIEKGQTVTLRCDPISGHDNLYWYRRVMGKEIKFLLHFVKESKQDESGMPNNRFLAERTGGTYSTLKVQPAELEDSGVYFCASSQEPLAGETQYFGPGTRLLVL.

This chain joins TRBV4-1 and TRBJ2-1; 9 bases line up with TRBD1. The CDR3 loop spans 15 amino acids. The junction had 13 bases not matched to a gene; V was cut back by 6 bases and J by 10 bases. Germline values: CDR1 MGHRA, CDR2 YSYEKL. Here the CDR3 reads CASSQPGQGLKEQFF. CDR3 nucleotides: TGCGCCAGCAGTCAACCGGGACAGGGCTTAAAGGAGCAGTTCTTC.

The CDR3 sequence is CASSSTGLAGGQETQYF. The CDR3, as DNA: TGTGCCAGCAGCTCCACCGGACTAGCGGGGGGGCAAGAGACCCAGTACTTC. The chain employs TRBV7-4 and TRBJ2-5; 15 bases are shared with TRBD2. Germline CDR1 reads SGHVT; CDR2 reads SQSDAQ. The V and J ends lost 4 bases and 2 bases, in that order; junction bases with no gene match: 5. The CDR3 has 17 amino acids.

This clonotype was seen many times. The CDR3 protein is CASSLTWGDITGELFF. The CDR3 DNA reads as TGTGCCAGCAGTTTAACGTGGGGTGACATCACCGGGGAGCTGTTTTTT. The chain is built from TRBV12-3 or TRBV12-4 and TRBJ2-2; D unresolved. The CDR3 totals 16 residues. V dropped 2 bases and J dropped 4 bases, with 14 bases sitting between them.

This clonotype was recorded many times. CDR3 protein: CASGSLEGEVSYEQYF. The CDR3 bases are TGTGCCAGCGGCTCCTTAGAAGGGGAGGTCTCCTACGAGCAGTACTTC. The J gene is TRBJ2-7, the V gene TRBV28; D is possibly TRBD2 (6 bases). This CDR3 is 16 amino acids long. The germline gives CDR1 MDHEN, CDR2 SYDVKM. With 8 bases removed from V and 0 bases from J, the gap between germline ends came to 20 bases.

This clonotype was detected many times. The chain carries TRBV20-1 and TRBJ1-1; 8 bases align to TRBD1. The CDR3 runs 13 residues. Germline V gene data show CDR1 as DFQATT and CDR2 as SNEGSKA (reference sequence). CDR3 sequence reads: CGLHRGSSTEAFF. CDR3 in DNA: TGCGGCCTACACAGGGGGAGTAGCACTGAAGCTTTCTTT.

This clonotype was seen more than once but under ten times. J is TRBJ2-5 and V is TRBV6-2 or TRBV6-3; D gene ambiguous. CDR1 is MNHEY and CDR2 is SVGEGT in the germline V gene. The CDR3 contains 12 residues. V lost 0 bases to trimming and J lost 5 bases, with 4 bases between them. The CDR3 sequence is CASSYSHETQYF. CDR3 DNA: TGTGCCAGCAGTTACTCGCACGAGACCCAGTACTTC.